This TCR beta chain derives from a study of shared clonotypes between healthy human individuals. Concerning this clone: Its antigen is undetermined.

Approximately 200 ng DNA, about 33,000 T cell genomes, went into each sorted-subset replicate PCR. TCRdb's table, derived via immunoSEQ multiplex PCR, lists solely in-frame clones and lacks some. Here the sample spans roughly 1,500,000 clones, 97% to 99% being singletons. The CDR3 length is 12 residues. Trimming removed 9 bases from V and 5 bases from J, with 13 bases in between. CDR1 and CDR2 from the germline V gene are SNHLY and FYNNEI. Subsets obtained from CD4+ cells comprised CD45RA+ naive and CD45RA-negative memory cells. Study-level findings and limits: Between a handful of donors, naive CD4 clonotypes were shared at a level of around 5.1%. In contrast to clonotypes shared by all four donors, non-shared clonotypes had lower generation probabilities.

The specimen was naive CD4+ T cells sorted from blood. Subset: CD45RA+ positively selected. This TCR was recovered from a young man in good health. The gene calls are TRBV2 and TRBJ1-2; D is uncertain. The chain's CDR3 is CASGREQYGYTF. CDR3 bases: TGTGCCAGTGGGAGGGAACAATATGGCTACACCTTC.